A single sample is the source of the 26 T cell receptor beta chains below, sequenced in a study of CXCR3-negative and CXCR3-positive naive CD8 T cells. Regarding the study as a whole: Against CXCR3-negative naive cells, CXCR3-positive naive cells showed more hydrophobic TRB CDR3s.

The TRB libraries of cDNA were built by UMI-labeled 5' RACE. TCRdb reprocessed the 5' RACE reads and reports one entry per CDR3 protein, with no DNA. The sample's table shows roughly 130,000 distinct CDR3 sequences. For these receptors, no antigen is known. Sequencing input: naive CXCR3+ CD8+ T cells from blood. Subset meaning: CD45RO-CCR7+CD27+CD95- naive CD8+ T cells expressing CXCR3 (TNR3+). Receptors originate from a human donor in good health. Some clones in this sample may be carry-over from other donors' samples.

The chain has TRBV15 and TRBJ1-4; without DNA, the TCRdb call of TRBD1 cannot be checked. There are 16 residues in the CDR3. The germline CDR1 and CDR2 sequences are LNHNV and YYDKDF (reference sequence). The CDR3 loop is CVTSRDPLMANEKLFF.

The rearrangement uses TRBV5-1 and TRBJ1-1; the TCRdb D gene call, TRBD1, has no DNA to confirm it. The CDR3 has 15 amino acids. The V gene's germline CDR1 is SGHRS and CDR2 YFSETQ. The CDR3 reads CASSPGPGQLTEAFF.

CDR3 sequence: CSDPQSLDAGGQPYEQFF. The genes are TRBV20-1 and TRBJ2-1; TCRdb's D call of TRBD2 is untestable without DNA. CDR1 is DFQATT and CDR2 is SNEGSKA in the germline V gene (reference sequence). The CDR3 runs 18 residues.

This chain joins TRBV7-9 and TRBJ2-2; TCRdb's D call of TRBD1 is untestable without DNA. CDR1 and CDR2 from the germline V gene are SEHNR and FQNEAQ (reference sequence). This CDR3 has 20 residues. Here the CDR3 reads CASSLSWGGYALANTGELFF.

The rearrangement joins TRBV7-2 to TRBJ1-1; the D call from TCRdb, TRBD1, cannot be confirmed without DNA. CDR1 is SGHTA and CDR2 is FQGNSA in the germline V gene. The CDR3 sequence is 17 residues long. The chain's CDR3 is CASSLPGQGARNTEAFF.

The chain links TRBV28 to TRBJ2-1; TCRdb selects TRBD1, and the lack of DNA leaves this call unchecked. The germline gives CDR1 MDHEN, CDR2 SYDVKM. CDR3 length: 13 residues. The chain's CDR3 is CASSPDTDNEQFF.

The rearrangement links TRBV6-6 to TRBJ2-5; TCRdb's D call of TRBD1 is untestable without DNA. Germline CDR1 and CDR2: MNHNY and SVGAGI (reference sequence). The CDR3 is 16 residues long. CDR3 protein: CASILTSGTTKETQYF.

J is TRBJ1-6 and V is TRBV7-6. CDR1 and CDR2 (germline): SGHVS, FNYEAQ. This CDR3 comprises 16 residues. CDR3 sequence reads: CASSLAESSYNSPLHF. Full variable domain (remainder filled in from reference TRBV7-6 and TRBJ1-6): GAGVSQSPRYKVTKRGQDVALRCDPISGHVSLYWYRQALGQGPEFLTYFNYEAQQDKSGLPNDRFSAERPEGSISTLTIQRTEQRDSAMYRCASSLAESSYNSPLHFGNGTRLTVT.

This chain connects TRBV20-1 to TRBJ2-7; TCRdb outputs TRBD1, but without DNA this stays unchecked. Germline CDR1 and CDR2: DFQATT and SNEGSKA (reference sequence). CDR3 length: 13 amino acids. CDR3 in amino acids: CSAPDPQNYEQYF.

This chain joins TRBV29-1 and TRBJ2-2. Germline CDR1 and CDR2: SQVTM and ANQGSEA. There are 13 residues in the CDR3. CDR3 protein: CSVELSNTGELFF.

V gene TRBV5-1 combines with J gene TRBJ2-1; lacking DNA, the TRBD1 call made by TCRdb goes unchecked. CDR3 length: 13 residues. Germline loops: CDR1 SGHRS, CDR2 YFSETQ. CDR3 in amino acids: CASSLGWGDEQFF.

V usage is TRBV6-2 or TRBV6-3 and J usage is TRBJ1-1. Germline assignment: CDR1 MNHEY and CDR2 SVGEGT. The CDR3 has 14 amino acids. The CDR3 loop reads CASSPQIKGTEAFF.

The rearrangement links TRBV4-1 to TRBJ1-1. Per the germline V gene, CDR1 is MGHRA and CDR2 is YSYEKL. The CDR3 sequence is 15 residues long. The CDR3 protein is CASGPAQAENTEAFF.

The V gene is TRBV14, the J gene TRBJ2-7; there is no DNA to check the TCRdb D call of TRBD2. The V gene's germline CDR1 is SGHDN and CDR2 FVKESK. The CDR3 runs 16 residues. The CDR3 loop is CASSQRLAGVSYEQYF.

This sequence joins TRBV9 and TRBJ2-3. CDR1 SGDLS and CDR2 YYNGEE come from the germline V gene. The CDR3 is made up of 14 amino acids. Here the CDR3 reads CASSAYEEFDTQYF.

V usage is TRBV4-3 and J usage is TRBJ2-7; TCRdb proposes TRBD1, but this gene call is untestable without DNA. The CDR3 runs to 15 residues. Germline V lookup: CDR1 LGHNA, CDR2 YSLEER. The chain's CDR3 is CASSLLTGASYEQYF.

V gene TRBV6-2 or TRBV6-3 combines with J gene TRBJ2-7. CDR1 MNHEY and CDR2 SVGEGT come from the germline V gene. There are 13 residues in the CDR3. CDR3 sequence: CASSYGTTYEQYF.

The gene calls are TRBV29-1 and TRBJ1-2. CDR1 SQVTM and CDR2 ANQGSEA come from the germline V gene. The CDR3 is 12 residues long. CDR3 sequence reads: CSVDSGYGGYTF.

The chain has TRBV2 and TRBJ2-3. The CDR3 length is 12 residues. The germline CDR1 and CDR2 sequences are SNHLY and FYNNEI. CDR3 loop: CAKELATDTQYF.

The genes are TRBV5-1 and TRBJ1-5; TCRdb's D call, TRBD1, is unchecked because there is no DNA. CDR3 length: 14 residues. Germline values: CDR1 SGHRS, CDR2 YFSETQ. Here the CDR3 reads CASSDGEGDQPQHF.

The chain is built from TRBV6-1 and TRBJ2-2; the D call of TRBD1 rests on TCRdb alone, since no DNA is present to check it. The CDR3 totals 16 residues. The germline CDR1 and CDR2 sequences are MNHNS and SASEGT. CDR3 region: CASGNRQGVLTGELFF.

The chain is built from TRBV7-6 and TRBJ1-6. The CDR3 spans 13 residues. Germline V lookup: CDR1 SGHVS, CDR2 FNYEAQ. The CDR3 region is CASSLGSDSPLHF.

The chain couples TRBV10-3 to TRBJ2-5; TCRdb returns TRBD1, unconfirmable since there is no DNA. There are 13 residues in the CDR3. Germline values: CDR1 ENHRY, CDR2 SYGVKD. The CDR3 loop is CAIAEEAGETQYF.

The V call is TRBV24-1, the J call TRBJ2-2; without DNA, the TCRdb call of TRBD1 cannot be checked. CDR1 is KGHDR and CDR2 is SFDVKD in the germline V gene. CDR3 length equals 17 residues. The CDR3 region is CATNEIRQEQATGELFF.

J is TRBJ2-7 and V is TRBV29-1; with no DNA, the TCRdb D assignment of TRBD2 cannot be verified. There are 15 residues in the CDR3. In germline, CDR1 is SQVTM, CDR2 ANQGSEA. The CDR3 reads CSVEETGLGSYEQYF.

This chain joins TRBV13 and TRBJ2-1. From germline, CDR1 is PRHDT and CDR2 FYEKMQ (reference sequence). CDR3 size: 13 residues. The CDR3 here is CASSPRSEFEQFF.